This T cell receptor (beta chain) was identified during a study of OX40 agonist ivuxolimab in advanced cancers. In the study overall: Ivuxolimab was a fully human IgG2 agonistic monoclonal antibody targeting the costimulatory receptor OX40 (CD134). Patients were allowed to have had prior anti-PD-1, anti-PD-L1 or anti-CTLA-4 therapy, and approximately 37% of the dose-escalation patients had been treated with checkpoint inhibitors. The monotherapy dose-escalation portion (N ≈ 50 patients) of the phase I ivuxolimab trial is reported in the paper. The point of sequencing TCRbeta in the periphery was to test whether ivuxolimab changed TCR sequence diversity and drove clonal T-cell expansion. Among the approximately 50 dose-escalation patients, about 19 had hepatocellular carcinoma, 15 melanoma, 9 renal cell carcinoma and 9 head and neck cancer. A male proportion of roughly 80% and a mean age of about 60 years, ranging from 23 to 79, were recorded for the dose-escalation cohort. Intravenous ivuxolimab was administered to patients every 2 weeks at six dose levels: 0.01, 0.1, 0.3, 1.5, 3 and 10 mg/kg. Three dose-escalation patients achieved partial responses, one with hepatocellular carcinoma and two with cutaneous melanoma.

Regarding this clone: Its antigen specificity is not known. Base qualities were left out, and no much larger clone turns up one base away.

Patients with autoimmune disease history or receiving systemic immunosuppression were excluded from the trial. Peripheral blood for TCR sequencing was drawn from every dose cohort at baseline, at cycle 4 day 1 and at cycle 7 day 1. Samples came from an open-label, multicenter, first-in-human phase I dose-escalation trial of ivuxolimab. Adults with locally advanced or metastatic melanoma, renal cell carcinoma, hepatocellular carcinoma or head and neck squamous cell carcinoma were enrolled in the trial. Before TCR sequencing, CD4+ T cells and CD8+ T cells from peripheral blood were sorted into separate populations. Broader findings and caveats from the paper: Low levels of normalized T-cell clonal expansion were also seen in some patients who did not respond. Partial responders in the 0.1-3.0 mg/kg groups had among the lowest normalized peripheral clonal expansion, especially among CD8+ T cells. At doses from 0.1 to 3.0 mg/kg, clonal expansion was seen in both CD4+ and CD8+ blood T cells between baseline and week 6. The antigen specificity of the clonally expanded peripheral T cells was not determined. After ivuxolimab, CD8+ T cells had more expanded clones than CD4+ T cells on average.

Genomic DNA was extracted from sorted cells for sequencing of the TCRbeta CDR3 region. The immunoSEQ Assay was used for sequencing of TCRbeta CDR3 regions. In TCRdb, the immuneACCESS table is reduced to in-frame sequences with V and J assigned. These tables do not hold every clone; where another copy was compared, an unresolved V gene accounts for under half, and the others remain unexplained. This sample lists tens of thousands of clones; around 82% were detected once. Of the sample, 2% to 2.5% falls within the top ten clones. From a lookup of the germline V gene, CDR1 and CDR2 are SGHAT and FQNNGV. The CDR3 starts with the cysteine, ends with the phenylalanine, and has 14 residues. Just the 42-base CDR3 DNA is kept, in frame starting at base 1. Trimming takes 5 bases from V and 6 bases from J, and the germline ends sit 16 bases apart.

The source was CD4+ or CD8+ T cells sorted from blood, collected in a trial of the OX40 agonist ivuxolimab. The receptor was derived from an adult with an advanced solid tumor such as melanoma, head and neck, liver or kidney cancer. The rearrangement combines TRBV11-2 with TRBJ1-1; TRBD1 is perhaps the D gene, given 5 matching bases. The DNA is as follows: TGTGCCAGCAGCCCCAGGGTTTCTCCCCCTGAAGCTTTCTTT. The translation is CASSPRVSPPEAFF.